Following are 15 T cell receptor beta chains from one sample sequenced in a study of neurological immune-mediated disorders. TCRdb processed the 5' RACE reads anew with MiXCR; each CDR3 protein has one entry. The repertoire holds roughly 45,000 distinct CDR3 sequences, with around 3.3% as singletons. Input material: PBMCs. These receptors originate from a woman between 50 and 59 years old with multiple sclerosis.

There are many counts of this clonotype. The chain joins TRBV10-2 to TRBJ2-2; 7 bases match TRBD1. The V gene's germline CDR1 is WSHSY and CDR2 SAAADI. The CDR3 covers 15 residues. V shed 2 bases, J shed 3 bases, and the junction held 3 bases outside the gene matches. Here the CDR3 DNA reads TGCGCCAGCAGTGAGCATCAGGGGGACACCGGGGAGCTGTTTTTT. Its protein product is CASSEHQGDTGELFF.

This clonotype was picked up many times. J is TRBJ2-1 and V is TRBV6-1; 11 nucleotides match TRBD2. The length of the CDR3 is 15 residues. V was pared by 3 bases and J by 9 bases, with 7 bases of the junction left unmatched. Germline assignment: CDR1 MNHNS and CDR2 SASEGT. CDR3 bases: TGTGCCAGCAGTGAGGTTAGCGGGAGGGGAGGTGAGCAGTTCTTC. This encodes CASSEVSGRGGEQFF.

The sample holds many counts of this clonotype. This chain links TRBV15 with TRBJ2-5; 7 bases map to TRBD1. CDR3 size: 14 residues. Germline V gene lookup returns CDR1 LNHNV and CDR2 YYDKDF (reference sequence). Losses at the gene ends were 0 bases for V and 3 bases for J; bases not matched to a gene: 1. Written as DNA, the CDR3 is TGTGCCACCAGCAGAGAACAGGGGAAAGAGACCCAGTACTTC. This sequence encodes CATSREQGKETQYF.

Many counts were recorded for this clonotype. The chain recombines TRBV20-1 with TRBJ2-3, with 15 nucleotides matching TRBD2. V trimming: 0 bases; J trimming: 10 bases; junction bases outside the gene matches: 14. Germline CDR1 reads DFQATT; CDR2 reads SNEGSKA (reference sequence). The CDR3 runs to 18 residues. The DNA for the CDR3 is TGCAGTGCTAGAGATGGTCGTAGGGGACTAGCGGGGGGCACGGCGCAGTATTTT. Translating it yields CSARDGRRGLAGGTAQYF.

The table lists this clonotype with many counts. V gene TRBV7-2 combines with J gene TRBJ2-3; D gene uncertain. The ends were cut back, 1 base at V and 6 bases at J, with 8 bases in the middle. In germline, CDR1 is SGHTA, CDR2 FQGNSA. The CDR3 loop spans 13 amino acids. In DNA, the CDR3 is TGTGCCAGCAGCTTAGTCGTGGGGGATACGCAGTATTTT. Translated: CASSLVVGDTQYF.

In this sample, this clonotype turned up many times. The rearrangement uses TRBV20-1 and TRBJ2-7, with D perhaps given as TRBD1 or TRBD2 (5 bases each). From germline, CDR1 is DFQATT and CDR2 SNEGSKA (reference sequence). V was pared by 7 bases and J by 3 bases, with 16 bases between. CDR3 length equals 13 residues. CDR3: CSVIQGPGYEQYF. Here the CDR3 DNA reads TGCAGTGTTATTCAGGGACCGGGCTACGAGCAGTACTTC.

As to this clonotype: Germline and junction disagree at one end, which may indicate a read error. The chain employs TRBV5-1 and TRBJ2-1; possibly TRBD1 or TRBD2 for D (6 bases each). Germline V gives CDR1 SGHRS, CDR2 YFSETQ. This CDR3 spans 16 amino acids. The CDR3 DNA sequence: TGCGCCAGCAGCCCCAGGGACTGGGGGGCAATCAATGAGCAGTTATTC. Translation gives CASSPRDWGAINEQLF.

This clonotype was counted ten times or more. The chain employs TRBV29-1 and TRBJ1-1; TRBD1 is a possible D gene (6 bases). With 2 bases removed from V and 6 bases from J, the gap between germline ends came to 16 bases. The CDR3 has 14 amino acids. Per the germline V gene, CDR1 is SQVTM and CDR2 is ANQGSEA. Written as DNA, the CDR3 is TGCAGCGTTGAACGGGGCAGGGGTCCCGCTGAAGCTTTCTTT. Translation: CSVERGRGPAEAFF.

In this sample, this clonotype turned up many times. V is TRBV4-1 and J is TRBJ2-7; D is ambiguous. Germline V lookup: CDR1 MGHRA, CDR2 YSYEKL. This CDR3 spans 14 amino acids. The germline V and J ends were trimmed by 1 base and 1 base, with 8 bases remaining between them. CDR3 nucleotide sequence: TGCGCCAGCAGCCAAGGTCCGGGTTCCTACGAGCAGTACGTC. This codes for CASSQGPGSYEQYV.

This clonotype was seen ten or more times. The V and J genes are TRBV5-5 and TRBJ1-3; 9 bases are shared with TRBD1. Trimming cost V 3 bases and J 7 bases; bases outside gene matches: 2. The length of the CDR3 is 13 residues. The germline gives CDR1 SGHKS, CDR2 YYEKEE (reference sequence). Here the CDR3 DNA reads TGTGCCAGCAGCTGGACAGGGGACAACACCATATATTTT. This gives the protein CASSWTGDNTIYF.

The chain combines TRBV5-1 with TRBJ2-7; 7 bases are shared with TRBD1. V shed 2 bases and J 2 bases; nucleotides not matched to a gene: 4. This CDR3 comprises 14 residues. Germline V CDR1 and CDR2: SGHRS, YFSETQ. The CDR3 reads CASSFVGTAYEQYF. The CDR3 bases are TGCGCCAGCAGCTTCGTAGGGACAGCCTACGAGCAGTACTTC.

This clonotype was found a few times. This could be a read error, since a much larger clone is one nucleotide away. The chain recombines TRBV5-1 with TRBJ1-4, with unresolved D. Germline CDR1 SGHRS, CDR2 YFSETQ. This CDR3 spans 14 amino acids. The ends were cut back, 4 bases at V and 16 bases at J, with 23 bases in the middle. CDR3 in DNA: TGCGCCAGCAGCCAAACGGGCAGTAATGAAAGAGCGTTTTTT. This codes for CASSQTGSNERAFF.

This clonotype was seen at least ten times. CDR3 coding DNA: TGCAGTGCTAAGGACTACCGGGAGACCCAGTACTTC. This gives the protein CSAKDYRETQYF. The chain has TRBV20-1 and TRBJ2-5; perhaps TRBD2 as D (6 bases). The CDR3 spans 12 residues. Germline lookup yields CDR1 DFQATT and CDR2 SNEGSKA (reference sequence). Trimming shortened V by 4 bases and J by 5 bases, and 11 bases separated the two germline ends.

A note on this clonotype: Being one base from a much bigger clone, this may be a read error. The chain has TRBV2 and TRBJ1-5; unclear D gene. Germline lookup yields CDR1 SNHLY and CDR2 FYNNEI. This CDR3 spans 11 amino acids. The CDR3 nucleotides are TGTGCCAGCATTCAAAGTCAGCACCAGCATTTT. This translates into CASIQSQHQHF.

The table lists this clonotype with many counts. The chain joins TRBV5-1 to TRBJ2-7, with 9 bases lining up with TRBD1. Per the germline V gene, CDR1 is SGHRS and CDR2 is YFSETQ. V trimming: 4 bases; J trimming: 3 bases; junction bases outside the gene matches: 2. The CDR3 loop spans 13 amino acids. The CDR3 sequence is CASSAGQGYEQYF. CDR3 coding DNA: TGCGCCAGCAGCGCGGGACAGGGCTACGAGCAGTACTTC.